This T cell receptor (beta chain) derives from a study of PD-1 blockade in mismatch repair-deficient tumors. This table comes from immunoSEQ multiplex PCR, and its TCRdb copy is limited to in-frame clones, with some not included. The sample records some 19,000 clones, around 79% being singletons. Mismatch repair deficiency was confirmed in all patients, by PCR or immunohistochemistry. The CDR3 loop spans 15 amino acids. Germline-derived CDR1 and CDR2 are SGHDN and FVKESK. Trimming cost V 2 bases and J 4 bases; bases outside gene matches: 5. The clonotype was recovered from an adult with mismatch repair-deficient cancer. The material was PBMCs, obtained 52 weeks after starting pembrolizumab. V usage is TRBV14 and J usage is TRBJ1-2, with TRBD1 matching 9 bases. CDR3 DNA: TGTGCCAGCAGCCAACCGGGACAGGGCGGCTATGGCTACACCTTC. Translating gives CASSQPGQGGYGYTF.